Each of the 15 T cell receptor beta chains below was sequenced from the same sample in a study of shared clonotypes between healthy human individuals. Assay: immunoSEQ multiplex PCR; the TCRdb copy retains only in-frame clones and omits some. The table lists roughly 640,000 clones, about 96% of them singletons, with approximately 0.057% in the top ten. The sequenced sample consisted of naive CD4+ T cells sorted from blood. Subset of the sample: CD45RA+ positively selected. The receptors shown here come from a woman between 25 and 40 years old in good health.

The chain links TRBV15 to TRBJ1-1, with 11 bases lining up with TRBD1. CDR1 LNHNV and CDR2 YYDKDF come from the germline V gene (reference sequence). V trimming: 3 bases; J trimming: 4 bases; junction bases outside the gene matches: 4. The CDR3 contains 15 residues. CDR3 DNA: TGTGCCACCAGCAGGAAGGGGACAGGGGGCACTGAAGCTTTCTTT. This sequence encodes CATSRKGTGGTEAFF.

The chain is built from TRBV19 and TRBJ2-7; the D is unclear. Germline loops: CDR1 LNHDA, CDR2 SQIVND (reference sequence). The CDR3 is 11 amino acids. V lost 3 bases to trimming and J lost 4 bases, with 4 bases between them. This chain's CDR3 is CASSMGYEQYF. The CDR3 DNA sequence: TGTGCCAGTAGTATGGGGTACGAGCAGTACTTC.

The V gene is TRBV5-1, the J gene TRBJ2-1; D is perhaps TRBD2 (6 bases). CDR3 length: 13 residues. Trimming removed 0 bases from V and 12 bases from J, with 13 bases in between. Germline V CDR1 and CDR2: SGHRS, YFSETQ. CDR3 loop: CASSLELAGRQFF. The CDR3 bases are TGCGCCAGCAGCTTGGAACTAGCCGGGCGGCAGTTCTTC. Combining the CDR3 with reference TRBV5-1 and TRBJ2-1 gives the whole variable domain KAGVTQTPRYLIKTRGQQVTLSCSPISGHRSVSWYQQTPGQGLQFLFEYFSETQRNKGNFPGRFSGRQFSNSRSEMNVSTLELGDSALYLCASSLELAGRQFFGPGTRLTVL.

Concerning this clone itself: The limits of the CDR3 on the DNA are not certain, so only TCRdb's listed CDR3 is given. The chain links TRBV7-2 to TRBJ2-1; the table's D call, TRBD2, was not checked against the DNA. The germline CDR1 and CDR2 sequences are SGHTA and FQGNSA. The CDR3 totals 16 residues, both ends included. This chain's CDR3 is CASSLAQGVAGGSEFF.

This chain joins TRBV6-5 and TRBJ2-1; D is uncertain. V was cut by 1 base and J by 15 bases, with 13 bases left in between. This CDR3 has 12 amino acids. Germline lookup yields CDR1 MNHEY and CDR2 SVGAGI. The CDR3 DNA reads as TGTGCCAGCAGTTACTATAGGCCTTCGCGGTTCTTC. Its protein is CASSYYRPSRFF.

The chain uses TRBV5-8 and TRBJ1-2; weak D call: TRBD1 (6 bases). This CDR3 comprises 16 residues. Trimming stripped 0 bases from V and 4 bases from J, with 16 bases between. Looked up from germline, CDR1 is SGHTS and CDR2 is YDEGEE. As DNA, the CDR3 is TGTGCCAGCAGCTTGGGAGGTGGGGGCAGGACCTATGGCTACACCTTC. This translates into CASSLGGGGRTYGYTF.

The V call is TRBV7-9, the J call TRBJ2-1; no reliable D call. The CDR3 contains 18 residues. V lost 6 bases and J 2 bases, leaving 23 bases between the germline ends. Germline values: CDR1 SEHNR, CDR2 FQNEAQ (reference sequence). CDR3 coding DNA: TGTGCCAGCAGTTTGCCTTCAGGCCGACCTATGGCCTACAATGAGCAGTTCTTC. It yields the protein CASSLPSGRPMAYNEQFF.

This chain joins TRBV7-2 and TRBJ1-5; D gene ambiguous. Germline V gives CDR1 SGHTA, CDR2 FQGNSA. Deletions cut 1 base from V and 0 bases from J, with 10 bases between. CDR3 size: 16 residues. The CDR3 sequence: CASSLVGVDSNQPQHF. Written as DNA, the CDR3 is TGTGCCAGCAGCTTAGTGGGTGTCGATAGCAATCAGCCCCAGCATTTT. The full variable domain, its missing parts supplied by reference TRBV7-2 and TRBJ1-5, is GAGVSQSPSNKVTEKGKDVELRCDPISGHTALYWYRQSLGQGLEFLIYFQGNSAPDKSGLPSDRFSAERTGGSVSTLTIQRTQQEDSAVYLCASSLVGVDSNQPQHFGDGTRLSIL.

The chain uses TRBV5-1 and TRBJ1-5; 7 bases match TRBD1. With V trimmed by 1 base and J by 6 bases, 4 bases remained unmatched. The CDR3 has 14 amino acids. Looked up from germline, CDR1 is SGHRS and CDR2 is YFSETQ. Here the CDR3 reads CASSLRQGGQPQHF. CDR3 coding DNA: TGCGCCAGCAGCTTGCGACAGGGAGGTCAGCCCCAGCATTTT.

CDR3 region: CASSWRQGALSGANVLTF. CDR3 DNA: TGTGCCAGCAGCTGGAGACAGGGGGCCCTCTCTGGGGCCAACGTCCTGACTTTC. The chain uses TRBV5-4 and TRBJ2-6; TRBD1 matches 10 bases. Losses at the gene ends were 3 bases for V and 0 bases for J; bases not matched to a gene: 6. CDR1 and CDR2 from the germline V gene are SGHNT and YYREEE (reference sequence). This CDR3 comprises 18 residues.

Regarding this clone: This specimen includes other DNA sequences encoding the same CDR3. CDR3 region: CASSFLNTEAFF. The CDR3 DNA is TGTGCCAGCAGCTTCCTGAACACTGAAGCTTTCTTT. The rearrangement links TRBV7-9 to TRBJ1-1; D remains unclear. Deletions cut 3 bases from V and 0 bases from J, with 2 bases between. CDR1 SEHNR and CDR2 FQNEAQ come from the germline V gene (reference sequence). The CDR3 is 12 amino acids.

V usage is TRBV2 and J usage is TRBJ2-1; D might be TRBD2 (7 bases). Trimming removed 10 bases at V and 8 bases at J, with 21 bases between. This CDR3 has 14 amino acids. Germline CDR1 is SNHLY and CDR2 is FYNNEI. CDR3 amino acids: CATAGAGATDEQFF. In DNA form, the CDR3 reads TGTGCCACCGCGGGGGCGGGAGCTACCGATGAGCAGTTCTTC.

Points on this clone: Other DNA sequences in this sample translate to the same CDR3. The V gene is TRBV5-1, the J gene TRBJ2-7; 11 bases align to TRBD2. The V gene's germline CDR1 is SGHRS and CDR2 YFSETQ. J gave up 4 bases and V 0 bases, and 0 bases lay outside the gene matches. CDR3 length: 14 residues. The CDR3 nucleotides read TGCGCCAGCAGCTTGGTAGCGGGAGGGTACGAGCAGTACTTC. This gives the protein CASSLVAGGYEQYF.

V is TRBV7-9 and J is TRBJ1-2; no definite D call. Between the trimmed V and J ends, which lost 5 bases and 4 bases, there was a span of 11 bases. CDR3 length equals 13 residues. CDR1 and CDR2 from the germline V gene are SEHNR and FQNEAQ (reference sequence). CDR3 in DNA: TGTGCCAGCAGCCCCAGGTGGAGCTATGGCTACACCTTC. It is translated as CASSPRWSYGYTF.

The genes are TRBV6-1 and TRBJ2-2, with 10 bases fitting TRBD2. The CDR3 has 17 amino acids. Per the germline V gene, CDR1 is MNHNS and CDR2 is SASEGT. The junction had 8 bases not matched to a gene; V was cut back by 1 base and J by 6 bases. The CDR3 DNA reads TGTGCCAGCAGTGAAGGCTGGGCTAGCGGGAGTTCCGGGGAGCTGTTTTTT. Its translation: CASSEGWASGSSGELFF.